Listed below are T cell receptor beta chains from one sample, sequenced in a study of metastatic and nonmetastatic thyroid tumors. Via MiXCR, TCRdb re-called the PCR reads. The top ten clones hold approximately 12% of a sample with about 13,000 clones, approximately 30% of them seen once. Sequencing was carried out using tumor tissue. The receptors come from a male donor with papillary thyroid cancer or a benign thyroid nodule (not recorded which). Some clones in this sample may be carry-over from other donors' samples. Both conserved end residues are trimmed from each CDR3. D genes are given only for firm matches. Only some rows state a clone size, as once, few, many or a class for expanded clones.

>TRBV30|TRBJ2-7|TRBD2|.
AWSQPGLADYEQY
>TRBV6-1|TRBJ1-1|.|.
ASSAWTEAF
>TRBV5-1|TRBJ1-3|.|medium-sized
ASSLTRGNTIY
>TRBV27|TRBJ2-1|.|few
ASNRGYTWGSYNEQF
>TRBV6-1|TRBJ2-1|.|.
ASSHTDRGYLQF
>TRBV7-7|TRBJ2-1|TRBD1|once
ASSKGTGVYNEQF
>TRBV6-4|TRBJ1-6|.|few
ASSEQANSPLH
>TRBV6-2/TRBV6-3|TRBJ2-1|TRBD2|.
ASSPLAGENVEQF
>TRBV20-1|TRBJ1-2|TRBD1|.
SATAGQGVGYT
>TRBV29-1|TRBJ2-3|.|.
SVPLTSSTDTQY
>TRBV14|TRBJ2-1|.|few
ASSQRGYNEQF
>TRBV12-3/TRBV12-4|TRBJ2-3|.|few
ASSKAFGSDTQY
>TRBV6-1|TRBJ2-3|TRBD2|few
ASRVAGGPEDTQY
>TRBV20-1|TRBJ1-1|.|.
SAGRGEDTEAF
>TRBV10-2|TRBJ2-2|.|.
ASSDLGTANTGELF
>TRBV27|TRBJ2-7|TRBD1|few
ASSSTWTGASGEQY
>TRBV6-1|TRBJ1-2|TRBD1|.
ASSPAATGGYGYT
>TRBV6-1|TRBJ2-7|.|few
ASSEHETYEQY
>TRBV20-1|TRBJ2-7|.|.
SARRRAYEQY
>TRBV28|TRBJ2-3|TRBD2|.
ASSQTSGSVTDTQY
>TRBV20-1|TRBJ2-7|.|.
SAETGWPYEQY
>TRBV2|TRBJ2-1|.|.
ASGETGYNEQF
>TRBV18|TRBJ2-7|.|.
ASLPGVGGPMLSYEQY
>TRBV24-1|TRBJ2-1|TRBD2|few
ATSDTRTSGYYNEQF
>TRBV7-9|TRBJ2-1|.|medium-sized
ASSSSAGWGNNEQF
>TRBV7-8|TRBJ1-2|.|once
ASSASGENYGYT
>TRBV12-3/TRBV12-4|TRBJ1-1|.|few
ASSLDIDTEAF
>TRBV27|TRBJ1-4|.|few
ASSLRWGVDEKLF
>TRBV6-1|TRBJ2-7|.|few
ASSEAWVGAIYEQY
>TRBV28|TRBJ1-5|.|.
ASKHKDSLHNQPQH
>TRBV2|TRBJ2-5|TRBD2|.
ASDTGTSQETQY
>TRBV20-1|TRBJ2-7|.|few
SASNPGPVYEQY
>TRBV3-1|TRBJ2-6|.|.
ASSQDRGRAGANVLT
>TRBV11-2|TRBJ2-2|.|.
ASSLTGTTNTGELF
>TRBV28|TRBJ2-7|TRBD1|medium-sized
ASTETGTGASYEQY
>TRBV6-7|TRBJ2-5|.|few
ASSYSQEQETQY
>TRBV6-1|TRBJ2-1|.|few
ASNGQNNEQF
>TRBV6-1|TRBJ1-1|.|.
ASSVQPPGHGTEAF
>TRBV2|TRBJ2-7|.|.
ASSAGIRQY
>TRBV20-1|TRBJ2-3|.|.
SAREWGTDTQY
>TRBV27|TRBJ1-2|.|.
ASSWHGARGGYT
>TRBV28|TRBJ2-7|.|medium-sized
ASQGRSYEQY
>TRBV24-1|TRBJ2-5|.|.
ATSGRGKETQY
>TRBV5-1|TRBJ1-3|.|.
ASSPQGTGNTIY
>TRBV18|TRBJ2-7|.|medium-sized
ASSPQGIRSYEQY
>TRBV6-2/TRBV6-3|TRBJ2-1|.|medium-sized
ASSDQTSANEQF
>TRBV6-4|TRBJ2-3|TRBD2|few
ASSETSDGTDTQY
>TRBV7-9|TRBJ2-7|.|few
ASSLFDGEQY
>TRBV30|TRBJ1-6|.|.
AWGLNSPLH
>TRBV19|TRBJ2-7|.|.
ASSIMGSQPSYEQY